This T cell receptor beta chain was obtained from a study of blood T cells in healthy people across ages. This CDR3 region has 12 residues. Germline CDR1 is SQVTM and CDR2 is ANQGSEA. Between the trimmed V and J ends, which lost 5 bases and 11 bases, there was a span of 18 bases. A second PCR of roughly 7 to 11 cycles used a sample-barcoded 5' primer and a J-beta primer mix. Per-sample output comprised a minimum of 2.5 million paired-end reads containing CDR3. TCRdb itself ran the 5' RACE reads through MiXCR, one entry per CDR3 protein. The profile shows 790,000 or so distinct CDR3 sequences, roughly 56% of them singletons.

The genes are TRBV29-1 and TRBJ2-5; maybe TRBD1 (5 bases). The sequence derives from a man in his forties in good health. Specimen: blood. The CDR3 loop reads CSVTKTVDEQYF. CDR3 in DNA: TGCAGCGTTACCAAGACAGTAGATGAGCAGTACTTC.